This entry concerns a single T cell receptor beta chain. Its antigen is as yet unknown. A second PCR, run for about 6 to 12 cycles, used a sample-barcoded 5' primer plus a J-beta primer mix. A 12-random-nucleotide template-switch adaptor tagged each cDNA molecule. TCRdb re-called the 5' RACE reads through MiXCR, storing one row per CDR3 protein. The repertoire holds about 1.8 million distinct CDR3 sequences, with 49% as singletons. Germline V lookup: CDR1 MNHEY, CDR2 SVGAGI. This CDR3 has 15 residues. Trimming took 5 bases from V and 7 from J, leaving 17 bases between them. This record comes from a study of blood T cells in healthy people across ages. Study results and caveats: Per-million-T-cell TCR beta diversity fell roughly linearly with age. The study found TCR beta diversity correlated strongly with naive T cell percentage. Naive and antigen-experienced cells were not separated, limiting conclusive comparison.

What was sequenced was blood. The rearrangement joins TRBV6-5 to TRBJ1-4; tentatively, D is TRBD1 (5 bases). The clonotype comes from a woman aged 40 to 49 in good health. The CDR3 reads CASSRDRALFEKLFF. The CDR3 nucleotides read TGTGCCAGCAGTCGAGACAGAGCACTCTTTGAAAAACTGTTTTTT.